One and the same sample provided the 19 T cell receptor beta chains below, sequenced in a study of CD8+ T cells in alopecia areata. cDNA reverse transcribed from extracted RNA served as the sequencing template. TCRdb's copy holds only in-frame clones and misses some; the assay was immunoSEQ multiplex PCR. Altogether around 290,000 clones were found in the sample, and no singletons occur. Sorting of pooled cutaneous lymph node cells used CD4, CD8alpha, NKG2D, NKG2ACE and other markers. The sequenced sample consisted of CD4+ T cells sorted from a lymph node. These receptors were collected from a C3H/HeJ mouse with alopecia areata. MHC haplotype here: H2-k.

To note about this clone: All gene names here are mouse names. The read halts 4 residues ahead of the CDR3 end, with the missing end drawn from the germline J gene. J is TRBJ2-3 and V is TRBV19; 7 nucleotides match TRBD1. Trimming at V came to 5 bases and at J to 1 base, leaving 7 bases not matched to a gene. CDR1 is FNHDT and CDR2 is SITEND in the germline V gene (reference sequence). The CDR3 is made up of 15 amino acids. The CDR3 spells CASSLTGEGAETLYF. CDR3 DNA (partial): TGTGCCAGCAGCCTTACAGGGGAGGGTGCAGAA.

This clone was counted only a few times. The gene symbols are mouse symbols. Distinct nucleotide sequences in the sample also encode this CDR3. The CDR3 DNA, read in part, is TGTGCCTGGAGTCTTGGGAGTGCAGAA. This codes for CAWSLGSAE. From start to end, the CDR3 is CAWSLGSAETLYF. The chain carries TRBV31 and TRBJ2-3; no clear D gene. The missing CDR3 end, 4 residues past where the read stops, is filled in from the germline J gene. The CDR3 contains 13 residues. Germline loops: CDR1 GKSSPN, CDR2 SITVG. V lost 0 bases to trimming and J lost 0 bases, with 4 bases between them.

As to this clone: Each gene name is a mouse one. The missing CDR3 end, 4 residues past where the read stops, is filled in from the germline J gene. The rearrangement joins TRBV13-1 to TRBJ2-1; TRBD2 matches at 8 bases. V lost 3 bases and J lost 0; bases outside the gene matches: 2. The CDR3 length is 15 residues. CDR1 and CDR2 from the germline V gene are NSHNY and SYGAGN. CDR3 bases read: TGTGCCAGCAGTGGGACTGGGATTAACTATGCT. It codes for CASSGTGINYA. Given in full, the CDR3 is CASSGTGINYAEQFF.

This clone was counted between two and nine times. The listed genes are named as in mouse. The CDR3 end lies 4 residues beyond the end of the read and is filled in from the germline J gene. V is TRBV13-1 and J is TRBJ2-5; 14 bases fit TRBD2. The junction had 4 bases not matched to a gene; V was cut back by 5 bases and J by 2 bases. The CDR3 consists of 16 residues. The V gene's germline CDR1 is NSHNY and CDR2 SYGAGN. CDR3 DNA, as far as it was read: TGTGCCAGCAGGATGGGACTGGGGGGGCCCCAAGAC. The encoded protein is CASRMGLGGPQD. The entire CDR3 protein reads CASRMGLGGPQDTQYF.

This clone has ten or more counts. Genes and germline come from the mouse. The read terminates 4 residues ahead of where the CDR3 ends, so the germline J gene completes it. Other DNA sequences within the sample encode an identical CDR3. The genes are TRBV19 and TRBJ1-2; perhaps TRBD1 as D (6 bases). Germline lookup yields CDR1 FNHDT and CDR2 SITEND (reference sequence). There are 13 residues in the CDR3. With 4 bases removed from V and 1 base from J, the gap between germline ends came to 8 bases. The sequenced part of the CDR3 DNA is TGTGCCAGCAGTCCGGGACAAAACTCC. It specifies CASSPGQNS. The whole CDR3 protein reads CASSPGQNSDYTF. Complete variable domain (other parts from reference TRBV19 and TRBJ1-2): GGIITQTPKFLIGQEGQKLTLKCQQNFNHDTMYWYRQDSGKGLRLIYYSITENDLQKGDLSEGYDASREKKSSFSLTVTSAQKNEMAVFLCASSPGQNSDYTFGSGTRLLVI.

The table lists this clone with a few counts. The gene names here belong to mouse. The CDR3: CASRKHSNTEVFF. The DNA read from the CDR3 is TGTGCCAGCAGAAAGCACTCAAACACA. This sequence joins TRBV13-3 and TRBJ1-1, with unresolved D. The read ends 4 residues early relative to the CDR3; the germline J gene fills the gap. Germline-derived CDR1 and CDR2 are NNHDY and SYVADS. The CDR3 contains 13 residues. V gave up 5 bases and J gave up 0 bases, with 8 bases separating them.

Of note for this clone: The genes are named according to mouse. The CDR3 is cut off 4 residues early in the read; its end comes from the germline J gene. This chain connects TRBV13-2 to TRBJ1-1, with D possibly being TRBD1 (6 bases). Germline CDR1 reads NNHNN; CDR2 reads SYGAGS (reference sequence). The CDR3 loop spans 13 amino acids. CDR3 region: CASGTGGAREVFF. CDR3 bases read: TGTGCCAGCGGGACTGGGGGGGCGCGA.

This clone has just a few counts. The gene names given are mouse names. The read falls 4 residues short of the CDR3 end, and the missing part is taken from the germline J gene. The chain combines TRBV5 with TRBJ2-3; 8 positions agree with TRBD1. Germline V gives CDR1 LGHNA, CDR2 YNLKQL (reference sequence). V was clipped by 0 bases and J by 0 bases; unmatched bases: 2. The CDR3 is 16 amino acids. The chain's CDR3 is CASSQDGQGSAETLYF. The part of the CDR3 DNA that was read is TGTGCCAGCAGCCAAGATGGACAGGGTAGTGCAGAA.

This clone was seen a handful of times. Gene and germline names: mouse. The read terminates 4 residues before the CDR3 end, so the remaining end is supplied by the germline J gene. V and J are TRBV13-3 and TRBJ2-2; 9 bases map to TRBD1. Germline trimming cut 1 base from V and 4 bases from J; bases unmatched to any gene: 5. CDR3 length: 16 residues. Per the germline V gene, CDR1 is NNHDY and CDR2 is SYVADS. The CDR3 spells CASSDLTGGGTGQLYF. CDR3 bases read: TGTGCCAGCAGTGATTTAACAGGGGGCGGCACCGGG.

This clone was detected a few times. Any gene name here is a mouse gene name. Sequencing ends 4 residues short of the CDR3 end; the germline J gene provides the rest. Other DNA sequences in the sample encode the same CDR3. This chain links TRBV13-2 with TRBJ1-2; the match to TRBD1 covers 8 bases. Germline CDR1 is NNHNN and CDR2 is SYGAGS (reference sequence). J gave up 3 bases and V 4 bases, and 2 bases lay outside the gene matches. This CDR3 region has 13 residues. CDR3 DNA (partial): TGTGCCAGCGGTCAGGGGGCAGACTCC. Its protein is CASGQGADS. The whole CDR3 protein is CASGQGADSDYTF.

This clone has a handful of counts. Gene labels here are mouse ones. Read coverage stops 4 residues before the CDR3 terminus; the germline J gene supplies the remainder. V gene TRBV13-1 combines with J gene TRBJ2-3, with 12 bases identical to TRBD2. Germline values: CDR1 NSHNY, CDR2 SYGAGN. CDR3 length: 16 amino acids. V was clipped by 1 base and J by 2 bases; unmatched bases: 2. The part of the CDR3 DNA that was read is TGTGCCAGCAGTGATATGACTGGGGGGGCTGCAGAA. It encodes CASSDMTGGAAE. The CDR3 reads in full as CASSDMTGGAAETLYF.

Only a few counts were recorded for this clone. Mouse gene names and germline throughout. The sequenced fragment ends 4 residues before the CDR3 boundary, so the rest is inferred from the germline J gene. The chain carries TRBV1 and TRBJ1-2; TRBD1 is a possible D gene (5 bases). Looked up from germline, CDR1 is NSQYPW and CDR2 is LRSPGD (reference sequence). Between the trimmed V and J ends, which lost 3 bases and 0 bases, there was a span of 11 bases. This CDR3 comprises 15 residues. The CDR3 spells CTCSAQQETNSDYTF. The part of the CDR3 DNA that was read is TGCACCTGCAGTGCCCAACAGGAAACAAACTCC.

The table lists this clone with a few counts. This may be a read error: a much more frequent sequence differs by one nucleotide. The gene names here belong to mouse. Read coverage stops 4 residues before the CDR3 terminus; the germline J gene supplies the remainder. The genes are TRBV13-1 and TRBJ2-7; TRBD2 matches at 10 bases. This CDR3 has 14 amino acids. Germline V gene data show CDR1 as NSHNY and CDR2 as SYGAGN. V lost 7 bases and J lost 0; bases outside the gene matches: 4. The CDR3 sequence is CASGDWGSSYEQYF. The DNA read from the CDR3 is TGTGCCAGCGGGGACTGGGGCAGCTCCTAT.

Comments on this clone: Gene labels here are mouse ones. The missing CDR3 end, 4 residues past where the read stops, is filled in from the germline J gene. The V call is TRBV5, the J call TRBJ2-2; a possible D gene is TRBD1 (6 bases). Looked up from germline, CDR1 is LGHNA and CDR2 is YNLKQL (reference sequence). The germline V and J ends were trimmed by 5 bases and 3 bases, with 10 bases remaining between them. CDR3 size: 14 residues. The covered CDR3 bases are TGTGCCAGCAGCTACAGGGAAGACACCGGG. This codes for CASSYREDTG. The complete CDR3 reads CASSYREDTGQLYF.

This clone has only a few counts. Mouse germline and gene names are used. Sequencing ends 4 residues short of the CDR3 end; the germline J gene provides the rest. This chain joins TRBV13-1 and TRBJ2-2, with D uncertain. The CDR3 extends over 14 amino acids. CDR1 is NSHNY and CDR2 is SYGAGN in the germline V gene. With 1 base removed from V and 6 bases from J, the gap between germline ends came to 10 bases. The sequenced part of the CDR3 DNA is TGTGCCAGCAGTGATCGGTCGAGGGCCGGG. Its protein product is CASSDRSRAG. The entire CDR3 sequence reads CASSDRSRAGQLYF.

As concerns this clone: All gene names here are mouse names. The DNA ends 4 residues before the CDR3 does, and the rest of the CDR3 is filled in from the germline J gene. V and J are TRBV5 and TRBJ2-1; D may be TRBD1 (6 bases). The CDR3 sequence is 16 residues long. V gave up 0 bases and J gave up 3 bases, with 12 bases separating them. Per the germline V gene, CDR1 is LGHNA and CDR2 is YNLKQL (reference sequence). This chain's CDR3 is CASSQERGQIYAEQFF. Partial CDR3 DNA: TGTGCCAGCAGCCAAGAGAGGGGACAAATCTATGCT.

This clone has a handful of counts. The germline and genes are mouse ones. The read ends 4 residues before the CDR3 terminus; that terminus is restored from the germline J gene. The chain employs TRBV13-3 and TRBJ2-7, with 9 positions matching TRBD2. The CDR3 runs 14 residues. V lost 5 bases and J lost 0; bases outside the gene matches: 3. Per germline, CDR1 NNHDY and CDR2 SYVADS. The CDR3 DNA, read in part, is TGTGCCAGCAGGCCACTGGGGGGCTCCTAT. This sequence encodes CASRPLGGSY. The CDR3 as a whole reads CASRPLGGSYEQYF.

This clone was picked up a small number of times. Genes and germline are mouse. The read terminates 4 residues before the CDR3 end, so the remaining end is supplied by the germline J gene. Other nucleotide sequences in the sample specify the same CDR3. This chain uses TRBV1 with TRBJ2-5; possible D gene TRBD2, 7 bases. The CDR3 is 15 amino acids. CDR1 is NSQYPW and CDR2 is LRSPGD in the germline V gene (reference sequence). V lost 1 base and J lost 3, with 11 bases in between. The covered CDR3 bases are TGCACCTGCAGTGCAGTGCTGGGGGCGCAAGAC. Its protein product is CTCSAVLGAQD. The entire CDR3 protein is CTCSAVLGAQDTQYF.

Of note for this clone: Mouse gene names and germline throughout. The read ends 4 residues shy of where the CDR3 ends; the end is completed using the germline J gene. The chain has TRBV31 and TRBJ2-1, with 14 bases aligning to TRBD2. CDR3 length: 16 residues. The V and J ends lost 5 bases and 2 bases, in that order; junction bases with no gene match: 5. Germline assignment: CDR1 GKSSPN and CDR2 SITVG. The CDR3 bases that were read are TGTGCCTGGGCCGGGACTGGGGGGGCTGACTATGCT. Translated: CAWAGTGGADYA. The entire CDR3 protein is CAWAGTGGADYAEQFF.